This is a list of T cell receptor beta chains from one sample in a study of T cells after yellow fever vaccination. Via MiXCR, TCRdb re-called the 5' RACE reads, giving one row per CDR3 protein. The sample records around 550,000 distinct CDR3 sequences, about 19% being singletons. The sequenced sample was PBMCs, obtained 15 days after the yellow fever booster vaccination. These receptors were obtained from a man aged 25 to 40 who received the YFV17D yellow fever vaccine. Each CDR3 is given with its conserved first and last residue. Fields, in order: J gene, D gene, V gene, clone size, CDR3 DNA, CDR3 protein. The D gene is left open where the match is weak. Not all rows give a size; the values are once, few, many and, for expanded clones, a class.

J gene: TRBJ2-3
D gene: TRBD2
V gene: TRBV7-2
clone size: few
CDR3 DNA: TGTGCCAGCAGCAGACTAGCGGGAGGTTCAGATACGCAGTATTTT
CDR3 protein: CASSRLAGGSDTQYF

J gene: TRBJ2-5
D gene: -
V gene: TRBV6-2/TRBV6-3
clone size: few
CDR3 DNA: TGTGCCAGCAACCACGCAGGAGGGGCGCGGGAGACCCAGTACTTC
CDR3 protein: CASNHAGGARETQYF

J gene: TRBJ2-3
D gene: TRBD2
V gene: TRBV30
clone size: few
CDR3 DNA: TGTGCCTGGAGTAGGACTAGCGGGAGGGCGGCAGATACGCAGTATTTT
CDR3 protein: CAWSRTSGRAADTQYF

J gene: TRBJ1-5
D gene: -
V gene: TRBV20-1
clone size: few
CDR3 DNA: TGCAGTGCTCCCGAAGGGGGATATAGCAATCAGCCCCAGCATTTT
CDR3 protein: CSAPEGGYSNQPQHF

J gene: TRBJ2-7
D gene: TRBD1
V gene: TRBV7-2
clone size: -
CDR3 DNA: TGTGCCAGCAGCTTAGGGGGGACAGTAGGCTACGAGCAGTACTTC
CDR3 protein: CASSLGGTVGYEQYF

J gene: TRBJ2-3
D gene: -
V gene: TRBV5-6
clone size: -
CDR3 DNA: TGTGCCAGCAGCTTGGCATATAGTATCACAGATACGCAGTATTTT
CDR3 protein: CASSLAYSITDTQYF

J gene: TRBJ1-1
D gene: -
V gene: TRBV27
clone size: -
CDR3 DNA: TGTGCCAGCAGCACCTTGGGGCGGATGAACACTGAAGCTTTCTTT
CDR3 protein: CASSTLGRMNTEAFF

J gene: TRBJ2-1
D gene: -
V gene: TRBV7-9
clone size: few
CDR3 DNA: TGTGCCAGCAGCGTCCCCGGGGGCTACAATGAGCAGTTCTTC
CDR3 protein: CASSVPGGYNEQFF

J gene: TRBJ1-2
D gene: -
V gene: TRBV12-3/TRBV12-4
clone size: few
CDR3 DNA: TGTGCCAGCACCCCCCAGGCCACCACTGGCTACACCTTC
CDR3 protein: CASTPQATTGYTF

J gene: TRBJ2-7
D gene: -
V gene: TRBV30
clone size: -
CDR3 DNA: TGTGCCTGGAGTTCCAAGCCCAGCGAGCAGTACTTC
CDR3 protein: CAWSSKPSEQYF

J gene: TRBJ2-3
D gene: -
V gene: TRBV9
clone size: few
CDR3 DNA: TGTGCCAGCAGCGTAGATGCAGGGGCCGGTACGCAGTATTTT
CDR3 protein: CASSVDAGAGTQYF

J gene: TRBJ2-5
D gene: -
V gene: TRBV6-6
clone size: -
CDR3 DNA: TGTGCCAGCAGTAGCAGGGGTTGGGGGACCCAGTACTTC
CDR3 protein: CASSSRGWGTQYF

J gene: TRBJ2-2
D gene: -
V gene: TRBV28
clone size: -
CDR3 DNA: TGTGCCATCCACACTCAGGCGGGGGAGCTGTTTTTT
CDR3 protein: CAIHTQAGELFF

J gene: TRBJ2-1
D gene: TRBD2
V gene: TRBV6-2/TRBV6-3
clone size: few
CDR3 DNA: TGTGCCAGCAGTTACTCGGGTAAGACTAGCGTTGGTAATGAGCAGTTCTTC
CDR3 protein: CASSYSGKTSVGNEQFF

J gene: TRBJ2-7
D gene: TRBD2
V gene: TRBV27
clone size: -
CDR3 DNA: TGTGCCAGCAGTTCCGACCTCGGGCAGGGGACTAGCGGGAGTGCAGCTTCCTACGAGCAGTACTTC
CDR3 protein: CASSSDLGQGTSGSAASYEQYF

J gene: TRBJ2-1
D gene: TRBD2
V gene: TRBV7-2
clone size: -
CDR3 DNA: TGTGCCAGCAGCTCCGGGACTATCCTATACAATGAGCAGTTCTTC
CDR3 protein: CASSSGTILYNEQFF

J gene: TRBJ2-7
D gene: -
V gene: TRBV20-1
clone size: few
CDR3 DNA: TGCAGTGCTAGAGGTCCAGATTGGTGGGACGAGCAGTACTTC
CDR3 protein: CSARGPDWWDEQYF

J gene: TRBJ2-7
D gene: -
V gene: TRBV29-1
clone size: few
CDR3 DNA: TGCAGCGCCGCGCCGACGGATCACGAGCAGTACTTC
CDR3 protein: CSAAPTDHEQYF

J gene: TRBJ2-6
D gene: -
V gene: TRBV27
clone size: few
CDR3 DNA: TGTGCCAGCAGTTTAATGGGCAGGGCTGGGGCCAACGTCCTGACTTTC
CDR3 protein: CASSLMGRAGANVLTF

J gene: TRBJ2-4
D gene: TRBD2
V gene: TRBV4-3
clone size: -
CDR3 DNA: TGCGCCAGCAGCCAAGAAGCGGCTAGCGGGAACATTCAGTACTTC
CDR3 protein: CASSQEAASGNIQYF

J gene: TRBJ2-3
D gene: TRBD1
V gene: TRBV4-3
clone size: -
CDR3 DNA: TGCGCCAGCAACCAAAGGGGACAGAGCACAGATACGCAGTATTTT
CDR3 protein: CASNQRGQSTDTQYF

J gene: TRBJ1-3
D gene: -
V gene: TRBV9
clone size: few
CDR3 DNA: TGTGCCAGCAGTGATTGGGTGGACGGCTCTGGAAACACCATATATTTT
CDR3 protein: CASSDWVDGSGNTIYF

J gene: TRBJ1-1
D gene: -
V gene: TRBV12-3/TRBV12-4
clone size: few
CDR3 DNA: TGTGCCAGCAGTTTGTTGACGCACACTGAAGCTTTCTTT
CDR3 protein: CASSLLTHTEAFF

J gene: TRBJ1-6
D gene: -
V gene: TRBV21-1
clone size: few
CDR3 DNA: TGTGCCAGCGCGATCAGGAGCTATAATTCACCCCTCCACTTT
CDR3 protein: CASAIRSYNSPLHF

J gene: TRBJ2-1
D gene: -
V gene: TRBV6-2/TRBV6-3
clone size: few
CDR3 DNA: TGTGCCAGCAGATCCGACACCTACAATGAGCAGTTCTTC
CDR3 protein: CASRSDTYNEQFF

J gene: TRBJ2-3
D gene: -
V gene: TRBV5-1
clone size: few
CDR3 DNA: TGCGCCAGCAGCGCGGGGTCTCAGATAGATACGCAGTATTTT
CDR3 protein: CASSAGSQIDTQYF

J gene: TRBJ2-5
D gene: -
V gene: TRBV29-1
clone size: -
CDR3 DNA: TGCAGCGTTGTACGTGAGACCCAGTACTTC
CDR3 protein: CSVVRETQYF

J gene: TRBJ2-2
D gene: -
V gene: TRBV12-3/TRBV12-4
clone size: few
CDR3 DNA: TGTGCCAGCAGTTTAGACTTACCGAACACCGGGGAGCTGTTTTTT
CDR3 protein: CASSLDLPNTGELFF

J gene: TRBJ1-5
D gene: TRBD1
V gene: TRBV7-2
clone size: few
CDR3 DNA: TGTGCCAGCAGCACCCGGGACAGGGAAAGAAATCAGCCCCAGCATTTT
CDR3 protein: CASSTRDRERNQPQHF

J gene: TRBJ1-4
D gene: -
V gene: TRBV4-3
clone size: -
CDR3 DNA: TGCGCCAGCAGCCAAGAAGGGTCCGTGGGCGGGAATGAAAAACTGTTTTTT
CDR3 protein: CASSQEGSVGGNEKLFF

J gene: TRBJ2-3
D gene: -
V gene: TRBV2
clone size: few
CDR3 DNA: TGTGCCAGCCTGAACCTAGCTGCCAGGGCAGATACGCAGTATTTT
CDR3 protein: CASLNLAARADTQYF

J gene: TRBJ2-1
D gene: TRBD2
V gene: TRBV6-5
clone size: -
CDR3 DNA: TGTGCCAGCAGTTACTCGTTCTCAGTCGGGACTAGTGGTTTC
CDR3 protein: CASSYSFSVGTSGF

J gene: TRBJ2-5
D gene: -
V gene: TRBV20-1
clone size: -
CDR3 DNA: TGCAGTGCTAGAGCTCAAGCGTCAAGAGACCCTCGTTTGTTGTTCGAGACCCAGTACTTC
CDR3 protein: CSARAQASRDPRLLFETQYF

J gene: TRBJ2-1
D gene: -
V gene: TRBV25-1
clone size: few
CDR3 DNA: TGTGCCAGCAGTGAATATAGGGGACGAACCTACAATGAGCAGTTCTTC
CDR3 protein: CASSEYRGRTYNEQFF

J gene: TRBJ2-7
D gene: -
V gene: TRBV27
clone size: few
CDR3 DNA: TGTGCCAGCAGTCCATCGGGACTCCCCGGTGGCGAGCAGTACTTC
CDR3 protein: CASSPSGLPGGEQYF

J gene: TRBJ2-3
D gene: -
V gene: TRBV7-2
clone size: -
CDR3 DNA: TGTGCCAGCAGCTCAGGACTAATTAGCACAGATACGCAGTATTTT
CDR3 protein: CASSSGLISTDTQYF

J gene: TRBJ2-7
D gene: TRBD1
V gene: TRBV2
clone size: -
CDR3 DNA: TGTGCCTCAGGACAGGGTGGGTCCTACGAGCAGTACTTC
CDR3 protein: CASGQGGSYEQYF

J gene: TRBJ2-2
D gene: TRBD2
V gene: TRBV11-2
clone size: -
CDR3 DNA: TGTGCCAGCAGCCGGGGGGTACGTGGATCCGGGGAGCTGTTTTTT
CDR3 protein: CASSRGVRGSGELFF

J gene: TRBJ2-2
D gene: -
V gene: TRBV4-3
clone size: -
CDR3 DNA: TGCGCCAGCAGGTCACAGGGGCGGGACGGGGAGCTGTTTTTT
CDR3 protein: CASRSQGRDGELFF

J gene: TRBJ1-4
D gene: TRBD1
V gene: TRBV14
clone size: -
CDR3 DNA: TGTGCCAGCAGCCAACAGGGGGCACGTGAAAAACTGTTTTTT
CDR3 protein: CASSQQGAREKLFF

J gene: TRBJ2-1
D gene: -
V gene: TRBV28
clone size: -
CDR3 DNA: TGTGCCGGGACAAATAGCGGAGTTAATGAGCAGTTCTTC
CDR3 protein: CAGTNSGVNEQFF

J gene: TRBJ2-2
D gene: -
V gene: TRBV19
clone size: -
CDR3 DNA: TGTGCCAGTTCCGGACCGACCGTCGTGGAGCTGTTTTTT
CDR3 protein: CASSGPTVVELFF

J gene: TRBJ2-7
D gene: -
V gene: TRBV6-5
clone size: -
CDR3 DNA: TGTGCCAGCAGTTCCCGGGAGTTTTTAGACGAGCAGTACTTC
CDR3 protein: CASSSREFLDEQYF

J gene: TRBJ1-6
D gene: -
V gene: TRBV7-9
clone size: -
CDR3 DNA: TGTGCCAGCCACCCCGGGCCCCTCCACTTT
CDR3 protein: CASHPGPLHF

J gene: TRBJ2-7
D gene: TRBD2
V gene: TRBV3-1
clone size: few
CDR3 DNA: TGTGCCAGTCAAAGACTAGCGGGGGCCTACGAGCAGTACTTC
CDR3 protein: CASQRLAGAYEQYF

J gene: TRBJ2-7
D gene: -
V gene: TRBV12-3/TRBV12-4
clone size: many
CDR3 DNA: TGTGCCAGCAGCTTGGCTAGGGGATACGAGCAGTACTTC
CDR3 protein: CASSLARGYEQYF